This T cell receptor beta chain is from a study of blood T cell repertoires in COVID-19. Whole-study context: The United States, Italy and Spain provided the acute and convalescent COVID-19 samples. PBMCs, B-cell-depleted T cells, or T cells were the source of the cDNA or gDNA that made up the material.

The CDR3 length is 14 residues. Per germline, CDR1 WNHNN and CDR2 SYGVQD (reference sequence). V lost 10 bases to trimming and J lost 3 bases; unmatched junction nucleotides: 9. TCRdb keeps only in-frame clones here, not all; method: immunoSEQ multiplex PCR. The sample yields a few hundred thousand clones, approximately 90% seen once. The sample taken for sequencing was peripheral blood. This chain connects TRBV10-1 to TRBJ2-1; 7 bases agree with TRBD2. The sequence came from a middle-aged man with COVID-19, enrolled during active disease. CDR3 in DNA: TGCGCCACCCAGAACCGGGACTACTACAATGAGCAGTTCTTC. Encoded protein: CATQNRDYYNEQFF.